This T cell receptor beta chain stems from a study of T cell responses to AZD1222 COVID-19 vaccine. Repertoires were generated with immunoSEQ multiplex PCR, while TCRdb's copy carries only in-frame clones and drops some. This table has 150,000 to 200,000 clones, about 87% appearing once. The length of the CDR3 is 14 residues. The ends were cut back, 0 bases at V and 6 bases at J, with 8 bases in the middle. The germline CDR1 and CDR2 sequences are MNHEY and SVGEGT. The material sequenced was peripheral blood, taken 28 days after the second dose of the MenACWY control vaccine. V gene TRBV6-2 or TRBV6-3 combines with J gene TRBJ2-2; maybe TRBD1 (6 bases). The TCR originated in an adult who received the MenACWY meningococcal vaccine as a control. The CDR3 loop is CASSYSQGAGELFF. Written as DNA, the CDR3 is TGTGCCAGCAGTTACTCACAGGGCGCCGGGGAGCTGTTTTTT.